Below are 27 T cell receptor beta chains sequenced from a single sample in a study of shared clonotypes between healthy human individuals. Libraries were prepared by immunoSEQ multiplex PCR; TCRdb keeps only in-frame clonotypes and omits some of them. The sample yields a few million clones, more than 80% seen once. The specimen sequenced was naive CD4+ T cells sorted from blood. Subset indicated: CD45RA+ positively selected. These receptor sequences come from a man between 18 and 35 years old in good health.

This chain connects TRBV11-2 to TRBJ2-2; possibly TRBD1 for D (5 bases). Germline assignment: CDR1 SGHAT and CDR2 FQNNGV. The CDR3 has 16 amino acids. Trimming took off 5 bases at V and 1 base at J, with 14 bases between the two ends. The CDR3 DNA sequence: TGTGCCAGCAGCCTTACAGGCAAGAAGAACACCGGGGAGCTGTTTTTT. Translated: CASSLTGKKNTGELFF.

V gene TRBV5-6 combines with J gene TRBJ1-6; D is perhaps TRBD1 (6 bases). The V gene's germline CDR1 is SGHDT and CDR2 YYEEEE. V lost 4 bases and J lost 3, with 14 bases in between. The CDR3 covers 16 residues. The CDR3 spells CASSRSGRGYNSPLHF. In DNA, the CDR3 is TGTGCCAGCAGCAGAAGCGGCAGGGGCTATAATTCACCCCTCCACTTT.

V usage is TRBV2 and J usage is TRBJ1-4, with 10 bases fitting TRBD1. Germline V gene data show CDR1 as SNHLY and CDR2 as FYNNEI. CDR3 length equals 17 residues. Trimming removed 5 bases from V and 0 bases from J; junction bases left unmatched: 6. CDR3 DNA: TGTGCCAGCAGTAGACAGGGGGCAAGTGCAACTAATGAAAAACTGTTTTTT. This gives the protein CASSRQGASATNEKLFF. The variable domain in full, completed from reference TRBV2 and TRBJ1-4, reads EPEVTQTPSHQVTQMGQEVILRCVPISNHLYFYWYRQILGQKVEFLVSFYNNEISEKSEIFDDQFSVERPDGSNFTLKIRSTKLEDSAMYFCASSRQGASATNEKLFFGSGTQLSVL.

The V gene is TRBV19, the J gene TRBJ1-1, with unresolved D. Trimming stripped 6 bases from V and 1 base from J, with 12 bases between. The CDR3 consists of 14 residues. Germline lookup yields CDR1 LNHDA and CDR2 SQIVND (reference sequence). The chain's CDR3 is CASSGARSNTEAFF. The CDR3 DNA sequence: TGTGCCAGTAGCGGCGCCAGGTCGAACACTGAAGCTTTCTTT.

The CDR3: CASRETGGYGYTF. DNA for the CDR3: TGTGCCAGCAGGGAGACAGGGGGCTATGGCTACACCTTC. This chain joins TRBV28 and TRBJ1-2; TRBD1 agrees at 9 bases. Trimming cost V 6 bases and J 4 bases; bases outside gene matches: 3. Germline CDR1 and CDR2: MDHEN and SYDVKM. The CDR3 has 13 amino acids.

The chain joins TRBV7-6 to TRBJ2-4, with 10 bases fitting TRBD2. CDR3 length: 17 amino acids. Trimming took 4 bases from V and 7 from J; bases not matched to a gene: 13. Germline V CDR1 and CDR2: SGHVS, FNYEAQ. This CDR3 is CASSSTIPGLARNIQYF. Here the CDR3 DNA reads TGTGCCAGCAGCTCAACGATTCCGGGACTAGCGAGGAACATTCAGTACTTC.

The V call is TRBV30, the J call TRBJ2-2; a possible D gene is TRBD1 (5 bases). The V end lost 0 bases, the J end lost 6 bases, and 8 bases lay between the germline ends. This CDR3 contains 13 residues. CDR1 and CDR2 (germline): GTSNPN, SVGIG (reference sequence). CDR3 DNA sequence: TGTGCCTGGAGTGTAAGGGGTCCCGGGGAGCTGTTTTTT. Translating it yields CAWSVRGPGELFF.

Of note for this clone: One junction end does not reproduce the germline sequence, and a read error may be involved. This sequence joins TRBV4-1 and TRBJ2-2; D may be TRBD1 (6 bases). Germline CDR1 is MGHRA and CDR2 is YSYEKL. The CDR3 has 16 amino acids. This CDR3 reads CASNQKTGAYTGELFF. CDR3 nucleotide sequence: TGCGCCAGCAACCAAAAGACAGGCGCTTACACCGGGGAGCTGTTTTTT.

The V call is TRBV5-1, the J call TRBJ2-1, with 11 nucleotides matching TRBD2. V was pared by 2 bases and J by 6 bases, with 4 bases of the junction left unmatched. The CDR3 contains 15 residues. Germline-derived CDR1 and CDR2 are SGHRS and YFSETQ. CDR3 DNA: TGCGCCAGCAGCTTCTCTAGCGGGGGGATCAATGAGCAGTTCTTC. Its protein product is CASSFSSGGINEQFF. Combining the CDR3 with reference TRBV5-1 and TRBJ2-1 gives the whole variable domain KAGVTQTPRYLIKTRGQQVTLSCSPISGHRSVSWYQQTPGQGLQFLFEYFSETQRNKGNFPGRFSGRQFSNSRSEMNVSTLELGDSALYLCASSFSSGGINEQFFGPGTRLTVL.

The chain couples TRBV6-5 to TRBJ1-4; D ambiguous. The CDR3 runs to 14 residues. V lost 6 bases and J 0 bases, leaving 8 bases between the germline ends. The germline V gene encodes CDR1 MNHEY and CDR2 SVGAGI. The CDR3 here is CASRPDPTNEKLFF. CDR3 in DNA: TGTGCCAGCAGACCGGACCCAACTAATGAAAAACTGTTTTTT.

In its sample, this clone was seen once. The chain is built from TRBV13 and TRBJ2-7; the D is unclear. The CDR3 extends over 11 amino acids. Germline CDR1 PRHDT, CDR2 FYEKMQ (reference sequence). V was clipped by 2 bases and J by 6 bases, with 5 bases between them. In DNA, the CDR3 is TGTGCCAGCAGCTTAAACACCGAGCAGTACTTC. Translated, it gives CASSLNTEQYF.

The chain carries TRBV6-6 and TRBJ2-7, with unresolved D. The CDR3 has 14 amino acids. Germline loops: CDR1 MNHNY, CDR2 SVGAGI (reference sequence). The ends were cut back, 2 bases at V and 3 bases at J, with 11 bases in the middle. CDR3 nucleotide sequence: TGTGCCAGCAGTTACAGGGTTGGAATCTACGAGCAGTACTTC. The encoded protein is CASSYRVGIYEQYF.

The chain recombines TRBV7-3 with TRBJ1-1; TRBD1 matches 7 bases. Germline values: CDR1 SGHTA, CDR2 FQGTGA. The CDR3 totals 13 residues. The V segment lost 4 bases and the J segment 10 bases; nucleotides outside the gene matches: 9. The CDR3 sequence is CASSSDRDSRAFF. CDR3 bases: TGTGCCAGCAGCTCAGACAGGGACTCAAGAGCTTTCTTT.

This clone showed up just once. The germline gene is not matched at one end of the junction; a read error may be the cause. The chain combines TRBV5-1 with TRBJ2-2, with D tentatively TRBD2 (6 bases). This CDR3 is built from 16 residues. Looked up from germline, CDR1 is SGHRS and CDR2 is YFSETQ. The CDR3 coding sequence is TGCGCCAGCCGCTTGGAGGGGCGGATTAACACCGGGGAGCTGTTTTTT. This codes for CASRLEGRINTGELFF. The complete variable domain, with remaining parts taken from reference TRBV5-1 and TRBJ2-2, reads KAGVTQTPRYLIKTRGQQVTLSCSPISGHRSVSWYQQTPGQGLQFLFEYFSETQRNKGNFPGRFSGRQFSNSRSEMNVSTLELGDSALYLCASRLEGRINTGELFFGEGSRLTVL.

The V gene is TRBV30, the J gene TRBJ1-2; 8 positions agree with TRBD1. This CDR3 spans 14 amino acids. The J segment lost 3 bases and the V segment lost 1 base, leaving 4 bases of the junction unmatched. The germline V gene has CDR1 GTSNPN and CDR2 SVGIG (reference sequence). Here the CDR3 DNA reads TGTGCCTGGAGTGACCCAGGGGGCTACTATGGCTACACCTTC. This encodes CAWSDPGGYYGYTF.

The chain has TRBV4-3 and TRBJ2-1; the D gene is possibly TRBD2 (6 bases). The CDR3 runs to 15 residues. Germline CDR1 reads LGHNA; CDR2 reads YSLEER. The germline V and J ends were trimmed by 1 base and 4 bases, with 11 bases remaining between them. CDR3 protein: CASSQALARYNEQFF. CDR3 in DNA: TGCGCCAGCAGCCAAGCCCTAGCGAGATACAATGAGCAGTTCTTC.

Concerning this clone itself: Within the sample, other DNA sequences also encode this same CDR3. The chain's CDR3 is CASSLVGADTQYF. The CDR3 DNA sequence: TGTGCCAGCAGCTTGGTAGGGGCAGATACGCAGTATTTT. The V gene is TRBV5-4, the J gene TRBJ2-3; a weak D match, TRBD1 (5 bases). The CDR3 covers 13 residues. Trimming stripped 0 bases from V and 4 bases from J, with 6 bases between. From germline, CDR1 is SGHNT and CDR2 YYREEE (reference sequence).

The chain couples TRBV9 to TRBJ1-5, with TRBD1 identical over 8 bases. CDR1 SGDLS and CDR2 YYNGEE come from the germline V gene. V lost 3 bases, J lost 6 bases, and 14 bases stayed unmatched. This CDR3 is built from 17 residues. The DNA for the CDR3 is TGTGCCAGCAGCGCCCCGGGACAGGCTGCACGGCGTCAGCCCCAGCATTTT. Its translation: CASSAPGQAARRQPQHF. The variable domain in full, with the rest retrieved from reference TRBV9 and TRBJ1-5, is DSGVTQTPKHLITATGQRVTLRCSPRSGDLSVYWYQQSLDQGLQFLIQYYNGEERAKGNILERFSAQQFPDLHSELNLSSLELGDSALYFCASSAPGQAARRQPQHFGDGTRLSIL.

V and J are TRBV11-2 and TRBJ1-1, with D maybe TRBD1 (6 bases). Germline CDR1 is SGHAT and CDR2 is FQNNGV. This CDR3 is built from 18 residues. V was clipped by 1 base and J by 5 bases, with 23 bases between them. The CDR3: CASSLAGMGALDLTEAFF. CDR3 in DNA: TGTGCCAGCAGCTTAGCGGGTATGGGGGCGCTTGATTTGACTGAAGCTTTCTTT.

The count of this clone is one. This chain links TRBV28 with TRBJ1-5; no firm D call. Germline CDR1 and CDR2: MDHEN and SYDVKM. The CDR3 is 17 amino acids. V dropped 6 bases and J dropped 2 bases, with 20 bases sitting between them. The DNA of the CDR3 is TGTGCCAGCAGAGTTACCGGGCCCTACGGGGGCAATCAGCCCCAGCATTTT. Translating it yields CASRVTGPYGGNQPQHF.

As regards this clone: In the same sample, other DNA sequences code for this CDR3. This sequence joins TRBV7-6 and TRBJ2-2; no definite D call. Germline V CDR1 and CDR2: SGHVS, FNYEAQ. The CDR3 totals 14 residues. The V end was cut by 1 base, the J end by 1 base, with 4 bases between. In DNA, the CDR3 is TGTGCCAGCAGCTTAGGACAGAACACCGGGGAGCTGTTTTTT. Translation: CASSLGQNTGELFF.

This chain links TRBV19 with TRBJ1-2; D may be TRBD1 (5 bases). The CDR3 loop spans 15 amino acids. The germline gives CDR1 LNHDA, CDR2 SQIVND (reference sequence). Trimming removed 6 bases from V and 10 bases from J, with 24 bases in between. DNA for the CDR3: TGTGCCAGTAGAGAATGGGTACCACCCAGGGAGGACTACACCTTC. Translated: CASREWVPPREDYTF. Supplemented by reference TRBV19 and TRBJ1-2, the full variable domain reads DGGITQSPKYLFRKEGQNVTLSCEQNLNHDAMYWYRQDPGQGLRLIYYSQIVNDFQKGDIAEGYSVSREKKESFPLTVTSAQKNPTAFYLCASREWVPPREDYTFGSGTRLTVV.

The J gene is TRBJ2-6, the V gene TRBV6-6; TRBD2 is a possible D gene (5 bases). Between the trimmed V and J ends, which lost 5 bases and 0 bases, there was a span of 11 bases. CDR1 and CDR2 (germline): MNHNY, SVGAGI (reference sequence). The CDR3 sequence is 16 residues long. The CDR3 loop is CASSHGLGSGANVLTF. The CDR3 nucleotides read TGTGCCAGCAGTCACGGACTCGGCTCTGGGGCCAACGTCCTGACTTTC.

The CDR3 here is CATLLGPLYEQYF. CDR3 nucleotide sequence: TGTGCCACCCTCCTGGGACCCCTCTACGAGCAGTACTTC. V is TRBV6-6 and J is TRBJ2-7; perhaps D is TRBD1 or TRBD2 (5 bases each). V lost 10 bases to trimming and J lost 3 bases, with 16 bases between them. Germline values: CDR1 MNHNY, CDR2 SVGAGI (reference sequence). The CDR3 is made up of 13 amino acids.

This rearrangement joins TRBV7-2 to TRBJ2-2; possible D gene TRBD1, 5 bases. CDR1 and CDR2 (germline): SGHTA, FQGNSA. The V end lost 7 bases, the J end lost 2 bases, and 14 bases lay between the germline ends. The length of the CDR3 is 15 residues. The CDR3 sequence: CASTQGVSNTGELFF. CDR3 DNA sequence: TGTGCCAGCACCCAAGGGGTTTCAAACACCGGGGAGCTGTTTTTT.

The J gene is TRBJ2-7, the V gene TRBV5-1; TRBD1 agrees at 10 bases. CDR3 length equals 15 residues. In germline, CDR1 is SGHRS, CDR2 YFSETQ. With V trimmed by 3 bases and J by 7 bases, 10 bases remained unmatched. The CDR3 here is CASSSTTGQGSEQYF. For the CDR3, the DNA is TGCGCCAGCAGCTCTACCACGGGACAGGGGAGTGAGCAGTACTTC.

The chain recombines TRBV25-1 with TRBJ2-3; 9 nucleotides agree with TRBD1. Trimming took 1 base from V and 6 from J; bases not matched to a gene: 8. The germline V gene encodes CDR1 MGHDK and CDR2 SYGVNS. The CDR3 runs 16 residues. CDR3 coding DNA: TGTGCCAGCAGTGAATGGGAGACAGGGGGAAAGGATACGCAGTATTTT. It codes for CASSEWETGGKDTQYF.